Listed here are 18 T cell receptor beta chains from one sample, sequenced in a study of T cell responses to AZD1222 COVID-19 vaccine. Data came from immunoSEQ multiplex PCR; TCRdb stores just in-frame clones and leaves some out. The table records about 140,000 clones, roughly 89% of them present only once. The sequencing used peripheral blood, collected on day 0 of AZD1222 vaccination. The receptor set was obtained from an adult in good health.

The CDR3 reads CASSGFEAGEWNEQFF. The CDR3 bases are TGTGCCAGCAGCGGGTTCGAAGCGGGAGAATGGAATGAGCAGTTCTTC. The V call is TRBV27, the J call TRBJ2-1; 8 bases fit TRBD2. Germline assignment: CDR1 MNHEY and CDR2 SMNVEV (reference sequence). The CDR3 is 16 amino acids. V was pared by 6 bases and J by 7 bases, with 14 bases of the junction left unmatched.

The chain uses TRBV14 and TRBJ2-1; a possible D gene is TRBD2 (5 bases). The CDR3 has 16 amino acids. The V gene's germline CDR1 is SGHDN and CDR2 FVKESK. Trimming shortened V by 0 bases and J by 3 bases, and 12 bases separated the two germline ends. CDR3 loop: CASSQERLGSYNEQFF. CDR3 DNA sequence: TGTGCCAGCAGCCAAGAGCGACTTGGGAGCTACAATGAGCAGTTCTTC.

The chain employs TRBV9 and TRBJ1-2; a weak D match, TRBD1 (5 bases). Germline values: CDR1 SGDLS, CDR2 YYNGEE. Trimming stripped 4 bases from V and 1 base from J, with 14 bases between. CDR3 length: 15 amino acids. DNA for the CDR3: TGTGCCAGCAGCCCTCGACAGAGACTTAACTATGGCTACACCTTC. Residues: CASSPRQRLNYGYTF.

J is TRBJ1-2 and V is TRBV9; 9 bases align to TRBD1. CDR1 SGDLS and CDR2 YYNGEE come from the germline V gene. Trimming took 2 bases from V and 1 from J; bases not matched to a gene: 9. The CDR3 is 17 residues long. The CDR3 DNA is TGTGCCAGCAGCGTCGGAATCGGACAGGGGAGTAACTATGGCTACACCTTC. This codes for CASSVGIGQGSNYGYTF.

CDR3 nucleotide sequence: TGTGCCAGTAGTATGGCGATACGGCATAGCAATCAGCCCCAGCATTTT. This codes for CASSMAIRHSNQPQHF. The chain has TRBV19 and TRBJ1-5, with D uncertain. CDR3 length: 16 amino acids. Trimming cost V 3 bases and J 0 bases, with 12 bases left between them. Germline V gives CDR1 LNHDA, CDR2 SQIVND (reference sequence).

The chain is built from TRBV28 and TRBJ2-7, with 11 nucleotides matching TRBD1. CDR1 MDHEN and CDR2 SYDVKM come from the germline V gene. V trimming: 6 bases; J trimming: 2 bases; junction bases outside the gene matches: 18. The CDR3 loop spans 19 amino acids. Here the CDR3 DNA reads TGTGCCAGCAGATCGGACAGGGGGCTCGGCGGTGGTCGGACCTACGAGCAGTACTTC. It is translated as CASRSDRGLGGGRTYEQYF.

In this sample, this clone turned up a few times. V and J are TRBV10-3 and TRBJ1-3, with D perhaps TRBD1 (5 bases). Germline V CDR1 and CDR2: ENHRY, SYGVKD. The CDR3 is made up of 14 amino acids. V dropped 0 bases and J dropped 5 bases, with 8 bases sitting between them. CDR3 sequence: CAISESQGRNTIYF. The CDR3 bases are TGTGCCATCAGTGAGTCCCAGGGCCGAAACACCATATATTTT.

The table lists this clone with a count of one. The chain recombines TRBV4-1 with TRBJ1-4; no reliable D call. Trimming pared 0 bases from V and 8 bases from J, leaving 16 bases between. This CDR3 comprises 16 residues. The V gene's germline CDR1 is MGHRA and CDR2 YSYEKL. The CDR3 loop reads CASSQEGQRGREKLFF. DNA of the CDR3: TGCGCCAGCAGCCAAGAAGGGCAGCGGGGAAGGGAAAAACTGTTTTTT.

This clone was observed a few times. V and J are TRBV29-1 and TRBJ1-2; D ambiguous. V lost 0 bases to trimming and J lost 1 base, with 9 bases between them. The CDR3 is 14 amino acids. Germline V gives CDR1 SQVTM, CDR2 ANQGSEA. The CDR3 bases are TGCAGCGTTGAAGAGGGCCCGGGTAACTATGGCTACACCTTC. This translates into CSVEEGPGNYGYTF.

The chain links TRBV20-1 to TRBJ1-1, with no clear D. The V gene lost 3 bases and the J gene lost 1 base, with 15 bases spanning the gap. Germline loops: CDR1 DFQATT, CDR2 SNEGSKA (reference sequence). The CDR3 is made up of 15 amino acids. The CDR3 loop reads CSASAPPRRNTEAFF. DNA of the CDR3: TGCAGTGCTAGTGCACCGCCTCGAAGGAACACTGAAGCTTTCTTT.

J is TRBJ2-3 and V is TRBV27; D not certain. From germline, CDR1 is MNHEY and CDR2 SMNVEV (reference sequence). The V and J ends lost 4 bases and 0 bases respectively, with 11 bases between them. This CDR3 has 15 residues. The DNA for the CDR3 is TGTGCCAGCAGTTCCGGGCGGATTAGCACAGATACGCAGTATTTT. Translation: CASSSGRISTDTQYF.

The chain combines TRBV3-1 (or the pseudogene TRBV3-2) with TRBJ2-7; tentative D call: TRBD2 (6 bases). Per germline, CDR1 LGHDT and CDR2 YNNKEL (reference sequence). V was trimmed by 0 bases and J by 2 bases, leaving 11 bases between them. The CDR3 has 15 amino acids. In DNA, the CDR3 is TGTGCCAGCAGCCAAGAAGCGGGCCTAGCCTACGAGCAGTACTTC. This encodes CASSQEAGLAYEQYF.

V usage is TRBV5-4 and J usage is TRBJ2-5; 10 bases align to TRBD1. CDR1 and CDR2 (germline): SGHNT, YYREEE (reference sequence). V lost 4 bases to trimming and J lost 5 bases; unmatched junction nucleotides: 8. The CDR3 covers 15 residues. The CDR3 DNA sequence: TGTGCCAGCAGCCCGAGACAGGGGGCGCAGGAGACCCAGTACTTC. This translates into CASSPRQGAQETQYF. The whole variable domain, remainder taken from reference TRBV5-4 and TRBJ2-5, is ETGVTQSPTHLIKTRGQQVTLRCSSQSGHNTVSWYQQALGQGPQFIFQYYREEENGRGNFPPRFSGLQFPNYSSELNVNALELDDSALYLCASSPRQGAQETQYFGPGTRLLVL.

This chain uses TRBV27 with TRBJ2-1; D is possibly TRBD2 (6 bases). The CDR3 runs to 13 residues. The V gene lost 5 bases and the J gene lost 8 bases, with 13 bases spanning the gap. In germline, CDR1 is MNHEY, CDR2 SMNVEV (reference sequence). CDR3 residues: CASSNWSGDEQFF. Written as DNA, the CDR3 is TGTGCCAGCAGTAATTGGTCGGGGGATGAGCAGTTCTTC.

The chain has TRBV7-2 and TRBJ1-3, with D unclear. The V end was cut by 2 bases, the J end by 5 bases, with 4 bases between. Germline V gene sequence: CDR1 SGHTA, CDR2 FQGNSA. There are 12 residues in the CDR3. CDR3 region: CASSLSRNTIYF. The CDR3, as DNA: TGTGCCAGCAGCTTATCCAGAAACACCATATATTTT.

Comment on this clone: Different DNA sequences within this sample yield the same CDR3. This chain links TRBV6-5 with TRBJ1-1; D gene ambiguous. This CDR3 is built from 14 residues. Germline lookup yields CDR1 MNHEY and CDR2 SVGAGI. V shed 0 bases and J shed 2 bases, with 7 bases lying between them. CDR3 protein: CASSYSGVNTEAFF. Written as DNA, the CDR3 is TGTGCCAGCAGTTACTCGGGAGTTAACACTGAAGCTTTCTTT.

In its sample, this clone was seen a few times. A read error may produce the germline difference seen at one junction end. V and J are TRBV12-3 or TRBV12-4 and TRBJ1-2; TRBD1 matches 8 bases. This CDR3 is 13 amino acids long. CDR3 sequence (DNA): TGTGCCAGCAGTGACAGGGGAGGTCTGCGTTCAGCCTTC. It is translated as CASSDRGGLRSAF.

The V call is TRBV7-9, the J call TRBJ1-5; D unclear. V was pared by 5 bases and J by 4 bases, with 6 bases between. CDR1 is SEHNR, CDR2 FQNEAQ, per germline (reference sequence). The CDR3 extends over 12 amino acids. The CDR3 protein is CASSHPNQPQHF. CDR3 nucleotide sequence: TGTGCCAGCAGCCACCCTAATCAGCCCCAGCATTTT. Using reference TRBV7-9 and TRBJ1-5 for the parts outside the CDR3, the full variable domain is DTGVSQNPRHKITKRGQNVTFRCDPISEHNRLYWYRQTLGQGPEFLTYFQNEAQLEKSRLLSDRFSAERPKGSFSTLEIQRTEQGDSAMYLCASSHPNQPQHFGDGTRLSIL.